This T cell receptor beta chain was sequenced for a study of OX40 agonist ivuxolimab in advanced cancers. Some background on the complete study: The costimulatory receptor OX40 (CD134) was targeted by ivuxolimab, a fully human IgG2 agonistic monoclonal antibody. Among the approximately 50 dose-escalation patients, 19 had hepatocellular carcinoma, approximately 15 melanoma, 9 renal cell carcinoma and 9 head and neck cancer. Peripheral TCRbeta sequencing was intended to test whether TCR sequence diversity was altered and clonal T-cell expansion was caused by ivuxolimab. Partial responses occurred in three dose-escalation patients, of whom one had hepatocellular carcinoma and two had cutaneous melanoma. The dose-escalation cohort was approximately 83% male with a mean age of roughly 62 years, ranging from roughly 20 to 80. Prior anti-PD-1, anti-PD-L1 or anti-CTLA-4 therapy was permitted, and roughly two fifths of dose-escalation patients had received checkpoint inhibitors. Intravenous ivuxolimab was administered to patients every 2 weeks at six dose levels: 0.01, 0.1, 0.3, 1.5, 3 and 10 mg/kg. The paper describes the monotherapy dose-escalation part (N of about 50 patients) of the phase I trial of ivuxolimab. Study-level results and caveats: Partial responders in the 0.1-3.0 mg/kg groups had among the lowest normalized peripheral clonal expansion, especially among CD8+ T cells. At doses of 0.1 to 3.0 mg/kg, clonal expansion of both CD4+ and CD8+ T cells in blood was seen between baseline and week 6. After ivuxolimab, expanded clones were on average more numerous among CD8+ T cells than among CD4+ T cells. Antigen specificity was not determined for the clonally expanded peripheral T cells. Low levels of normalized T-cell clonal expansion were also seen in some patients who did not respond.

To sequence the TCRbeta CDR3 region, genomic DNA was isolated from the sorted cells. The immunoSEQ Assay was used for sequencing of TCRbeta CDR3 regions. This immuneACCESS table, as held by TCRdb, lists in-frame sequences with V and J called but not all clones. Of the missing ones, under half trace to an unresolved V gene in checked studies; the others have no known cause. Here the sample has around 76,000 clones; approximately 87% occur a single time. The leading ten clones occupy about 0.52% of the sample. V sheds 5 bases and J sheds 2 bases, leaving 10 bases between their ends. The CDR3 spans 13 residues, from the cysteine through the phenylalanine. Only CDR3 DNA remains: 39 bases, in frame from the first base. In the germline V gene (reference sequence), CDR1 corresponds to GTSNPN and CDR2 to SVGIG. In the case of this clone: This receptor's antigen is unknown. Qualities for individual bases were not recorded, and no much larger clone is one base off.

Patients with a history of autoimmune disease or receiving systemic immunosuppression were excluded from the trial. Peripheral blood for TCR sequencing was collected from all dose cohorts at baseline, on cycle 4 day 1, and on cycle 7 day 1. Samples were obtained from an open-label, multicenter, first-in-human phase I dose-escalation trial of ivuxolimab. Adults with locally advanced or metastatic head and neck squamous cell, hepatocellular, melanoma or renal cell carcinoma were enrolled in the trial. Before TCR sequencing, CD4+ T cells and CD8+ T cells from peripheral blood were sorted into separate populations.

The source is an adult with an advanced solid tumor such as melanoma, head and neck, liver or kidney cancer. Sequencing was performed on CD4+ or CD8+ T cells sorted from blood, taken in a trial of the OX40 agonist ivuxolimab. In this chain, TRBV30 is recombined with TRBJ1-3, with a weak D call of TRBD1 (5 bases match). Read as DNA, the sequence is TGTGCCTGGTCAGGGCCAACTGGAAACACCATATATTTT. This codes for CAWSGPTGNTIYF.